This passage covers 24 T cell receptor beta chains from one sample sequenced in a study of blood T cell repertoires in COVID-19. The data were produced by immunoSEQ multiplex PCR, yet TCRdb's version contains in-frame clones alone and is incomplete. This sample has approximately 390,000 clones, with 90% found just once. Specimen: peripheral blood. The receptor source for this set is a man between 18 and 35 years old with active or convalescent COVID-19.

This clone was seen a few times. The chain links TRBV24-1 to TRBJ1-6, with D perhaps matching TRBD1 (6 bases). V gave up 4 bases and J gave up 7 bases, with 13 bases separating them. Germline V gene lookup returns CDR1 KGHDR and CDR2 SFDVKD. The CDR3 consists of 15 residues. The CDR3 is CATSDPGHPNSPLHF. The CDR3 region has the DNA TGTGCCACCAGTGACCCGGGACATCCGAATTCACCCCTCCACTTT.

In this sample, this clone turned up once. The genes are TRBV5-1 and TRBJ2-1; D unresolved. This CDR3 region has 15 residues. Germline V gives CDR1 SGHRS, CDR2 YFSETQ. Trimming shortened V by 0 bases and J by 0 bases, and 7 bases separated the two germline ends. CDR3 sequence: CASSLAGSSYNEQFF. CDR3 DNA: TGCGCCAGCAGCTTGGCCGGTAGCTCCTACAATGAGCAGTTCTTC.

The rearrangement joins TRBV4-1 to TRBJ2-1, with TRBD2 matching over 10 bases. Trimming cost V 4 bases and J 6 bases; bases outside gene matches: 6. Germline lookup yields CDR1 MGHRA and CDR2 YSYEKL. The CDR3 runs 15 residues. The CDR3 DNA reads as TGCGCCAGCAGCCGTAGCGGGGGGCCACTCAATGAGCAGTTCTTC. It translates to CASSRSGGPLNEQFF.

V is TRBV24-1 and J is TRBJ2-3, with 11 bases matching TRBD2. V lost 5 bases, J lost 9 bases, and 9 bases stayed unmatched. This CDR3 is built from 15 residues. Germline V gene lookup returns CDR1 KGHDR and CDR2 SFDVKD. The CDR3 spells CATSAYSGGDNTQYF. The DNA for the CDR3 is TGTGCCACCAGTGCCTATAGCGGGGGGGATAACACGCAGTATTTT.

V and J are TRBV6-5 and TRBJ2-1, with D possibly matching TRBD1 (5 bases). V was trimmed by 5 bases and J by 2 bases, leaving 7 bases between them. From germline, CDR1 is MNHEY and CDR2 SVGAGI. The length of the CDR3 is 13 residues. CDR3 nucleotide sequence: TGTGCCAGCAGTATGGGGCCCTACAATGAGCAGTTCTTC. Translation gives CASSMGPYNEQFF.

J is TRBJ2-7 and V is TRBV6-5, with D maybe TRBD2 (5 bases). V was shortened by 6 bases and J by 4 bases, with 16 bases between the two germline ends. The length of the CDR3 is 14 residues. Germline V gene data show CDR1 as MNHEY and CDR2 as SVGAGI. In nucleotides, the CDR3 is TGTGCCAGCAGGTCTTGGCGAGGGTATTACGAGCAGTACTTC. Its translation is CASRSWRGYYEQYF.

This clone was detected only a few times. The chain uses TRBV2 and TRBJ1-5; 8 bases line up with TRBD1. The CDR3 covers 15 residues. The J segment lost 4 bases and the V segment lost 2 bases, leaving 4 bases of the junction unmatched. From germline, CDR1 is SNHLY and CDR2 FYNNEI. This chain's CDR3 is CASSESRDRNQPQHF. CDR3 DNA sequence: TGTGCCAGCAGTGAATCCCGGGACAGGAATCAGCCCCAGCATTTT.

V gene TRBV28 combines with J gene TRBJ1-5, with 10 bases aligning to TRBD1. In germline, CDR1 is MDHEN, CDR2 SYDVKM. The J segment lost 2 bases and the V segment lost 8 bases, leaving 9 bases of the junction unmatched. The CDR3 totals 16 residues. CDR3 sequence reads: CASQPRDRGGNQPQHF. Here the CDR3 DNA reads TGTGCCAGCCAACCAAGGGACAGGGGAGGCAATCAGCCCCAGCATTTT.

J is TRBJ1-1 and V is TRBV7-3, with 8 nucleotides matching TRBD1. The V segment lost 0 bases and the J segment 5 bases; nucleotides outside the gene matches: 5. The CDR3 consists of 15 residues. Per germline, CDR1 SGHTA and CDR2 FQGTGA. The CDR3 coding sequence is TGTGCCAGCAGCTTAACGGGACAGGCAAGTACTGAAGCTTTCTTT. Protein product: CASSLTGQASTEAFF.

The chain combines TRBV18 with TRBJ2-7, with a possible D match to TRBD2 (6 bases). The CDR3 is 13 residues long. The V end lost 5 bases, the J end lost 4 bases, and 12 bases lay between the germline ends. In germline, CDR1 is KGHSH, CDR2 LQKENI. CDR3 amino acids: CASSYGREYEQYF. CDR3 coding DNA: TGTGCCAGCTCATACGGACGGGAGTACGAGCAGTACTTC.

V usage is TRBV27 and J usage is TRBJ1-2; the D is unclear. Trimming pared 7 bases from V and 1 base from J, leaving 16 bases between. The CDR3 consists of 15 residues. The germline gives CDR1 MNHEY, CDR2 SMNVEV (reference sequence). The DNA of the CDR3 is TGTGCCAGCATTGTAGACACCGCCCTTAACTATGGCTACACCTTC. This encodes CASIVDTALNYGYTF.

This clone was observed a handful of times. CDR3 loop: CASSPRGSTDTQYF. The CDR3 DNA reads as TGTGCCAGCAGCCCCCGAGGCAGCACAGATACGCAGTATTTT. The chain recombines TRBV5-4 with TRBJ2-3; D is unresolved. This CDR3 contains 14 residues. Germline loops: CDR1 SGHNT, CDR2 YYREEE (reference sequence). Trimming took 4 bases from V and 0 from J, leaving 9 bases between them. Drawing the rest from reference TRBV5-4 and TRBJ2-3, the complete variable domain is ETGVTQSPTHLIKTRGQQVTLRCSSQSGHNTVSWYQQALGQGPQFIFQYYREEENGRGNFPPRFSGLQFPNYSSELNVNALELDDSALYLCASSPRGSTDTQYFGPGTRLTVL.

The chain links TRBV18 to TRBJ2-3; 7 bases align to TRBD1. The germline V gene encodes CDR1 KGHSH and CDR2 LQKENI. Trimming removed 0 bases from V and 8 bases from J; junction bases left unmatched: 5. This CDR3 spans 14 amino acids. The CDR3: CASSPPTPGGTQYF. CDR3 DNA sequence: TGTGCCAGCTCACCACCAACCCCAGGGGGTACGCAGTATTTT.

The count of this clone is one. The rearrangement links TRBV30 to TRBJ2-2; 10 bases align to TRBD2. The CDR3 is 15 residues long. V was pared by 3 bases and J by 1 base, with 2 bases of the junction left unmatched. Germline V gene data show CDR1 as GTSNPN and CDR2 as SVGIG (reference sequence). The CDR3 DNA sequence: TGTGCCTGGAGATTAGCGGGAGGGAACACCGGGGAGCTGTTTTTT. Its translation is CAWRLAGGNTGELFF.

Comment on this clone: Other DNA sequences within the sample encode an identical CDR3. The chain links TRBV19 to TRBJ1-1; TRBD1 might be the D (5 bases). There are 14 residues in the CDR3. Germline-derived CDR1 and CDR2 are LNHDA and SQIVND (reference sequence). Trimming shortened V by 2 bases and J by 4 bases, and 11 bases separated the two germline ends. CDR3 nucleotides: TGTGCCAGTAGTATACGGCAGGGCAGCACTGAAGCTTTCTTT. It specifies CASSIRQGSTEAFF.

This chain links TRBV6-5 with TRBJ1-6; 7 bases fit TRBD1. The CDR3 loop spans 15 amino acids. CDR1 is MNHEY, CDR2 SVGAGI, per germline. V lost 7 bases to trimming and J lost 7 bases; unmatched junction nucleotides: 10. In DNA, the CDR3 is TGTGCCAGCACCAGGGGACAGAGGGTAAATTCACCCCTCCACTTT. Amino acids: CASTRGQRVNSPLHF.

The rearrangement uses TRBV4-3 and TRBJ1-4; 9 bases align to TRBD1. The germline CDR1 and CDR2 sequences are LGHNA and YSLEER. Germline trimming cut 4 bases from V and 8 bases from J; bases unmatched to any gene: 8. The CDR3 spans 15 residues. CDR3 region: CASSPRDRVGEKLFF. CDR3 in DNA: TGCGCCAGCAGCCCCCGGGACAGGGTTGGGGAAAAACTGTTTTTT.

V is TRBV2 and J is TRBJ2-4; 7 bases fit TRBD1. V gave up 4 bases and J gave up 8 bases; unmatched junction bases: 11. Per germline, CDR1 SNHLY and CDR2 FYNNEI. CDR3 length equals 15 residues. The CDR3 DNA follows: TGTGCCAGCAGTGGACCCGACAGGGTGTCGGACATTCAGTACTTC. Protein product: CASSGPDRVSDIQYF.

The chain joins TRBV3-1 (or the pseudogene TRBV3-2) to TRBJ1-2; D unresolved. The V and J ends lost 3 bases and 7 bases respectively, with 9 bases between them. The CDR3 is made up of 12 amino acids. Germline V lookup: CDR1 LGHDT, CDR2 YNNKEL (reference sequence). The CDR3 spells CASSQVEFGYTF. As DNA, the CDR3 is TGTGCCAGCAGCCAGGTTGAGTTTGGCTACACCTTC.

The table lists this clone with a count of one. The rearrangement joins TRBV5-1 to TRBJ2-1; maybe TRBD1 (6 bases). This CDR3 region has 14 residues. Per the germline V gene, CDR1 is SGHRS and CDR2 is YFSETQ. Between the trimmed V and J ends, which lost 1 base and 8 bases, there was a span of 13 bases. CDR3 nucleotides: TGCGCCAGCAGCTTGACCATCAGGGGCGATGAGCAGTTCTTC. Protein product: CASSLTIRGDEQFF.

The chain couples TRBV7-2 to TRBJ2-4, with a tentative D call TRBD1 (5 bases). Looked up from germline, CDR1 is SGHTA and CDR2 is FQGNSA. V lost 2 bases, J lost 4 bases, and 9 bases lay in between. This CDR3 has 14 residues. The CDR3 loop reads CASSLRAGKNIQYF. DNA of the CDR3: TGTGCCAGCAGCTTACGCGCAGGGAAAAACATTCAGTACTTC.

The chain uses TRBV19 and TRBJ2-3; the D gene is possibly TRBD1 (6 bases). The CDR3 runs to 13 residues. Trimming took off 8 bases at V and 3 bases at J, with 12 bases between the two ends. The V gene's germline CDR1 is LNHDA and CDR2 SQIVND (reference sequence). CDR3 region: CASRTAGTDTQYF. The CDR3, as DNA: TGTGCCAGTCGGACAGCCGGGACAGATACGCAGTATTTT.

The CDR3: CASSTQTGSNYGYTF. The CDR3 nucleotides read TGTGCCAGCAGCACCCAAACAGGGTCTAACTATGGCTACACCTTC. The chain carries TRBV7-2 and TRBJ1-2; D is perhaps TRBD1 (6 bases). V was pared by 5 bases and J by 0 bases, with 13 bases between. CDR3 length: 15 residues. Looked up from germline, CDR1 is SGHTA and CDR2 is FQGNSA.

The CDR3 coding sequence is TGTGCCAGCTCAGGTTGGTTTTCAGATACGCAGTATTTT. Protein product: CASSGWFSDTQYF. This sequence joins TRBV7-9 and TRBJ2-3; no reliable D call. The CDR3 length is 13 residues. The V gene lost 8 bases and the J gene lost 4 bases, with 13 bases spanning the gap. Germline V gives CDR1 SEHNR, CDR2 FQNEAQ (reference sequence).